Each of the 32 T cell receptor beta chains below was sequenced from the same sample in a study of blood T cell repertoires in COVID-19. Sequencing used immunoSEQ multiplex PCR; TCRdb keeps in-frame clones, though not all of them. Of approximately 80,000 clones listed, around 80% are singletons. The sequencing sample was made of peripheral blood. These receptors came from a man aged 55 to 70 with acute or convalescent COVID-19.

This sequence joins TRBV6-5 and TRBJ1-2, with 7 bases matching TRBD1. Germline V gene sequence: CDR1 MNHEY, CDR2 SVGAGI. After removal of 1 base from V and 10 bases from J, the junction contained 15 bases not matched to a gene. The CDR3 consists of 16 residues. CDR3 protein: CASSYFGRQGKGSYTF. CDR3 coding DNA: TGTGCCAGCAGTTACTTTGGAAGACAGGGAAAGGGTTCCTACACCTTC.

The rearrangement joins TRBV29-1 to TRBJ1-3; 9 nucleotides align to TRBD1. Germline V gene data show CDR1 as SQVTM and CDR2 as ANQGSEA. V gave up 5 bases and J gave up 8 bases; unmatched junction bases: 7. The CDR3 extends over 13 amino acids. The DNA for the CDR3 is TGCAGCGTTCAATCGGACAGGGGATACACCATATATTTT. Its translation is CSVQSDRGYTIYF. Based on the CDR3 plus reference TRBV29-1 and TRBJ1-3, the full variable domain is SAVISQKPSRDICQRGTSLTIQCQVDSQVTMMFWYRQQPGQSLTLIATANQGSEATYESGFVIDKFPISRPNLTFSTLTVSNMSPEDSSIYLCSVQSDRGYTIYFGEGSWLTVV.

The chain has TRBV4-1 and TRBJ2-5; D might be TRBD1 (6 bases). CDR3 length equals 15 residues. Germline V gene data show CDR1 as MGHRA and CDR2 as YSYEKL. Trimming shortened V by 1 base and J by 5 bases, and 14 bases separated the two germline ends. CDR3 sequence reads: CASSQAQGWSETQYF. In nucleotides, the CDR3 is TGCGCCAGCAGCCAAGCGCAGGGGTGGTCGGAGACCCAGTACTTC.

Turning to this clone: Other nucleotide sequences in the sample specify the same CDR3. V is TRBV5-1 and J is TRBJ2-1, with 14 nucleotides matching TRBD2. CDR1 and CDR2 from the germline V gene are SGHRS and YFSETQ. This CDR3 has 16 residues. V dropped 4 bases and J dropped 6; count of bases not matched to a gene: 6. The chain's CDR3 is CASSLPGLAGGNEQFF. For the CDR3, the DNA is TGCGCCAGCAGCCTCCCCGGACTAGCGGGGGGCAATGAGCAGTTCTTC.

The chain employs TRBV10-3 and TRBJ1-4; D is uncertain. Germline loops: CDR1 ENHRY, CDR2 SYGVKD. There are 11 residues in the CDR3. With 3 bases removed from V and 7 bases from J, the gap between germline ends came to 3 bases. The CDR3 is CAISDGEKLFF. The CDR3 DNA follows: TGTGCCATCAGTGACGGTGAAAAACTGTTTTTT.

V is TRBV21-1 and J is TRBJ2-7; TRBD2, the table's D call, was not compared with the DNA. TRBV21-1 is listed as a pseudogene. The CDR3 runs to 13 residues. CDR3 DNA sequence: TGTGCCAGCAATCCGACGGGATACTACGAGCAGTACTTC. Translation gives CASNPTGYYEQYF.

This clone was recorded a few times. The rearrangement uses TRBV27 and TRBJ1-6; D possibly corresponds to TRBD1 (6 bases). With 5 bases removed from V and 4 bases from J, the gap between germline ends came to 18 bases. Per the germline V gene, CDR1 is MNHEY and CDR2 is SMNVEV (reference sequence). This CDR3 has 17 residues. The CDR3 region has the DNA TGTGCCAGCAGTCCCCAGGGGACCGATCCTTATAATTCACCCCTCCACTTT. This codes for CASSPQGTDPYNSPLHF.

The chain couples TRBV9 to TRBJ1-1; tentatively, D is TRBD1 (6 bases). The length of the CDR3 is 15 residues. Trimming removed 1 base at V and 6 bases at J, with 16 bases between. Germline CDR1 and CDR2: SGDLS and YYNGEE. For the CDR3, the DNA is TGTGCCAGCAGCGTATTAAGTGGGGGCTACTCTGAAGCTTTCTTT. Translation: CASSVLSGGYSEAFF. The full variable domain, in which reference TRBV9 and TRBJ1-1 provide the parts outside the CDR3, is DSGVTQTPKHLITATGQRVTLRCSPRSGDLSVYWYQQSLDQGLQFLIQYYNGEERAKGNILERFSAQQFPDLHSELNLSSLELGDSALYFCASSVLSGGYSEAFFGQGTRLTVV.

The chain uses TRBV19 and TRBJ1-3; no definite D call. V lost 3 bases, J lost 0 bases, and 9 bases lay in between. This CDR3 comprises 15 residues. Germline CDR1 and CDR2: LNHDA and SQIVND (reference sequence). The CDR3 spells CASSIPRSSGNTIYF. CDR3 nucleotides: TGTGCCAGTAGTATCCCCAGGTCCTCTGGAAACACCATATATTTT.

This clone was recorded a few times. The rearrangement uses TRBV7-8 and TRBJ2-7; 13 bases agree with TRBD2. Looked up from germline, CDR1 is SGHVS and CDR2 is FQNEAQ. The V gene end was trimmed by 3 bases and the J gene end by 6 bases; junction bases not matched to a gene: 5. CDR3 length: 15 residues. The CDR3 reads CASSFRTSGSFEQYF. The CDR3 bases are TGTGCCAGCAGCTTTCGGACTAGCGGGAGCTTCGAGCAGTACTTC.

The chain uses TRBV4-1 and TRBJ2-3; D is perhaps TRBD2 (6 bases). The CDR3 extends over 18 amino acids. Trimming pared 0 bases from V and 6 bases from J, leaving 22 bases between. Germline CDR1 MGHRA, CDR2 YSYEKL. The DNA of the CDR3 is TGCGCCAGCAGCCAAGATCGGTTTAGCGGTAGGGCAGCGGATACGCAGTATTTT. As protein: CASSQDRFSGRAADTQYF.

The V gene is TRBV6-5, the J gene TRBJ1-1; 7 nucleotides match TRBD1. The CDR3 has 14 residues. J lost 1 base, V lost 5 bases, and 4 bases had no gene match. Per the germline V gene, CDR1 is MNHEY and CDR2 is SVGAGI. The CDR3, as DNA: TGTGCCAGCAGTATGGACAGGAAGAACACTGAAGCTTTCTTT. It translates to CASSMDRKNTEAFF.

The gene calls are TRBV27 and TRBJ1-4; D unresolved. Trimming removed 6 bases from V and 0 bases from J, with 8 bases in between. Germline V CDR1 and CDR2: MNHEY, SMNVEV (reference sequence). CDR3 length equals 14 residues. The CDR3 reads CASSPHTTNEKLFF. Written as DNA, the CDR3 is TGTGCCAGCAGCCCCCACACAACTAATGAAAAACTGTTTTTT.

The table lists this clone with a few counts. This sequence joins TRBV6-2 or TRBV6-3 and TRBJ2-2; 14 bases line up with TRBD2. V was clipped by 0 bases and J by 8 bases; unmatched bases: 2. The germline gives CDR1 MNHEY, CDR2 SVGEGT. The CDR3 has 16 residues. The CDR3 loop reads CASSYSGLAGVGELFF. CDR3 nucleotides: TGTGCCAGCAGTTACTCGGGACTAGCGGGAGTGGGGGAGCTGTTTTTT.

Only a few counts were recorded for this clone. CDR3 coding DNA: TGTGCCATCAAAGCTAGCGGGGGAGATACGCAGTATTTT. This gives the protein CAIKASGGDTQYF. The chain couples TRBV10-3 to TRBJ2-3; 10 bases are shared with TRBD2. V was pared by 7 bases and J by 5 bases, with 3 bases of the junction left unmatched. This CDR3 region has 13 residues. CDR1 is ENHRY, CDR2 SYGVKD, per germline.

This chain joins TRBV3-1 (or the pseudogene TRBV3-2) and TRBJ2-2; 11 nucleotides align to TRBD2. From germline, CDR1 is LGHDT and CDR2 YNNKEL (reference sequence). The CDR3 length is 15 residues. The J segment lost 5 bases and the V segment lost 2 bases, leaving 1 base of the junction unmatched. The DNA of the CDR3 is TGTGCCAGCAGCCAAACTAGCGGGGGAACCGGGGAGCTGTTTTTT. Amino acid sequence: CASSQTSGGTGELFF.

This sequence joins TRBV4-2 and TRBJ1-2; 7 positions match TRBD1. The CDR3 extends over 16 amino acids. J gave up 0 bases and V 2 bases, and 6 bases lay outside the gene matches. Germline CDR1 is LGHNA and CDR2 is YNFKEQ. The CDR3 DNA sequence: TGTGCCAGCAGCCAACAGGGGGGACTAGCTAACTATGGCTACACCTTC. The encoded protein is CASSQQGGLANYGYTF.

The chain is built from TRBV6-5 and TRBJ2-7; TRBD1 aligns across 7 bases. The ends lost 5 bases at V and 7 bases at J; junction bases unmatched: 5. The CDR3 has 12 amino acids. The V gene's germline CDR1 is MNHEY and CDR2 SVGAGI. CDR3 in amino acids: CASSRQGFEQYF. The CDR3 DNA reads as TGTGCCAGCAGTCGACAGGGCTTTGAGCAGTACTTC.

The chain uses TRBV4-3 and TRBJ2-1; D uncertain. Germline values: CDR1 LGHNA, CDR2 YSLEER. Trimming took off 3 bases at V and 6 bases at J, with 9 bases between the two ends. The CDR3 spans 13 residues. Written as DNA, the CDR3 is TGCGCCAGCAGCCAGCTCCCAGGCAATGAGCAGTTCTTC. It codes for CASSQLPGNEQFF.

This chain links TRBV29-1 with TRBJ2-2; D gene uncertain. CDR1 is SQVTM, CDR2 ANQGSEA, per germline. CDR3 size: 15 residues. V lost 7 bases and J lost 0, with 15 bases in between. This chain's CDR3 is CSGSPRGSNTGELFF. For the CDR3, the DNA is TGCAGCGGATCTCCCCGCGGATCGAACACCGGGGAGCTGTTTTTT.

This chain links TRBV4-3 with TRBJ1-1; 7 nucleotides align to TRBD1. The trim removed 3 bases at V and 7 bases at J, leaving 8 bases unmatched. The CDR3 extends over 14 amino acids. Germline assignment: CDR1 LGHNA and CDR2 YSLEER. CDR3 loop: CASSQADRAREAFF. The CDR3 DNA sequence: TGCGCCAGCAGCCAGGCCGACAGGGCCCGTGAAGCTTTCTTT.

The rearrangement joins TRBV5-5 to TRBJ1-1; D call uncertain. Germline CDR1 and CDR2: SGHKS and YYEKEE (reference sequence). CDR3 length equals 12 residues. The V end was cut by 0 bases, the J end by 8 bases, with 8 bases between. CDR3 nucleotide sequence: TGTGCCAGCAGCTTGGTTGAGACAGAAGCTTTCTTT. Its protein product is CASSLVETEAFF.

This clone appeared a few times. V and J are TRBV14 and TRBJ1-3; D is ambiguous. The ends were cut back, 0 bases at V and 1 base at J, with 16 bases in the middle. The CDR3 is made up of 18 amino acids. Germline V gene lookup returns CDR1 SGHDN and CDR2 FVKESK. The CDR3 DNA follows: TGTGCCAGCAGCCAAGATCGTAGGCTGGGAGGATCTGGAAACACCATATATTTT. Its protein product is CASSQDRRLGGSGNTIYF.

The chain is built from TRBV28 and TRBJ2-3; 8 nucleotides match TRBD2. The CDR3 has 17 amino acids. Germline CDR1 and CDR2: MDHEN and SYDVKM. V lost 2 bases, J lost 2 bases, and 9 bases stayed unmatched. The CDR3 spells CASSLPRAGAVTDTQYF. Written as DNA, the CDR3 is TGTGCCAGCAGTTTACCACGAGCGGGAGCAGTCACAGATACGCAGTATTTT.

The genes are TRBV6-2 or TRBV6-3 and TRBJ1-3; no reliable D call. V lost 5 bases and J lost 5, with 7 bases in between. The CDR3 consists of 12 residues. Germline-derived CDR1 and CDR2 are MNHEY and SVGEGT. CDR3 sequence reads: CASSLVRNTIYF. CDR3 coding DNA: TGTGCCAGCAGTCTCGTCCGAAACACCATATATTTT.

This rearrangement joins TRBV29-1 to TRBJ2-2; no reliable D call. Germline V lookup: CDR1 SQVTM, CDR2 ANQGSEA. CDR3 length equals 13 residues. V was cut by 8 bases and J by 2 bases, with 12 bases left in between. CDR3 DNA: TGCAGCTGTGGGCAGCCCAACACCGGGGAGCTGTTTTTT. Protein sequence: CSCGQPNTGELFF.

The chain carries TRBV9 and TRBJ2-1, with D possibly being TRBD1 (6 bases). The CDR3 contains 16 residues. V shed 3 bases and J shed 3 bases, with 16 bases lying between them. CDR1 and CDR2 from the germline V gene are SGDLS and YYNGEE. The CDR3: CASSAGVGVNYNEQFF. Written as DNA, the CDR3 is TGTGCCAGCAGCGCAGGGGTGGGGGTGAACTACAATGAGCAGTTCTTC.

The chain has TRBV30 and TRBJ2-7, with D possibly TRBD2 on 6 matching bases. Trimming left V 0 bases short and J 2 bases short, with 11 bases between. This CDR3 has 14 amino acids. Germline CDR1 reads GTSNPN; CDR2 reads SVGIG (reference sequence). The CDR3 here is CAWSVVGEAYEQYF. The CDR3 DNA follows: TGTGCCTGGAGTGTAGTAGGGGAGGCCTACGAGCAGTACTTC. Together with reference TRBV30 and TRBJ2-7, the CDR3 gives the full variable domain: SQTIHQWPATLVQPVGSPLSLECTVEGTSNPNLYWYRQAAGRGLQLLFYSVGIGQISSEVPQNLSASRPQDRQFILSSKKLLLSDSGFYLCAWSVVGEAYEQYFGPGTRLTVT.

The genes are TRBV29-1 and TRBJ1-4; 10 bases fit TRBD1. V lost 7 bases to trimming and J lost 11 bases; unmatched junction nucleotides: 10. CDR3 size: 13 residues. CDR1 and CDR2 (germline): SQVTM, ANQGSEA. The CDR3 sequence is CSGSGGQGKKLFF. In DNA, the CDR3 is TGCAGCGGAAGTGGGGGACAGGGGAAGAAACTGTTTTTT.

V and J are TRBV30 and TRBJ1-1; maybe TRBD1 (6 bases). Germline assignment: CDR1 GTSNPN and CDR2 SVGIG (reference sequence). The CDR3 sequence is 13 residues long. Trimming took 8 bases from V and 11 from J, leaving 24 bases between them. The chain's CDR3 is CAGLNGVGAHAFF. The CDR3 region has the DNA TGTGCCGGCCTCAACGGGGTGGGGGCGCATGCTTTCTTT. The full variable domain, with the rest looked up from reference TRBV30 and TRBJ1-1, is SQTIHQWPATLVQPVGSPLSLECTVEGTSNPNLYWYRQAAGRGLQLLFYSVGIGQISSEVPQNLSASRPQDRQFILSSKKLLLSDSGFYLCAGLNGVGAHAFFGQGTRLTVV.

The J gene is TRBJ1-2, the V gene TRBV4-3; TRBD1 aligns across 7 bases. The CDR3 length is 16 residues. V was pared by 1 base and J by 3 bases, with 8 bases of the junction left unmatched. Germline values: CDR1 LGHNA, CDR2 YSLEER. The CDR3 spells CASSQVGGQMDYGYTF. The CDR3, as DNA: TGCGCCAGCAGCCAAGTTGGGGGACAGATGGACTATGGCTACACCTTC.

In its sample, this clone was seen once. The rearrangement uses TRBV5-5 and TRBJ2-1, with D possibly TRBD2 on 6 matching bases. The V and J ends lost 3 bases and 7 bases respectively, with 11 bases between them. The CDR3 is 13 amino acids. Germline assignment: CDR1 SGHKS and CDR2 YYEKEE (reference sequence). In DNA, the CDR3 is TGTGCCAGCAGCTCCCAGAGCGGGAATGAGCAGTTCTTC. Its translation: CASSSQSGNEQFF.